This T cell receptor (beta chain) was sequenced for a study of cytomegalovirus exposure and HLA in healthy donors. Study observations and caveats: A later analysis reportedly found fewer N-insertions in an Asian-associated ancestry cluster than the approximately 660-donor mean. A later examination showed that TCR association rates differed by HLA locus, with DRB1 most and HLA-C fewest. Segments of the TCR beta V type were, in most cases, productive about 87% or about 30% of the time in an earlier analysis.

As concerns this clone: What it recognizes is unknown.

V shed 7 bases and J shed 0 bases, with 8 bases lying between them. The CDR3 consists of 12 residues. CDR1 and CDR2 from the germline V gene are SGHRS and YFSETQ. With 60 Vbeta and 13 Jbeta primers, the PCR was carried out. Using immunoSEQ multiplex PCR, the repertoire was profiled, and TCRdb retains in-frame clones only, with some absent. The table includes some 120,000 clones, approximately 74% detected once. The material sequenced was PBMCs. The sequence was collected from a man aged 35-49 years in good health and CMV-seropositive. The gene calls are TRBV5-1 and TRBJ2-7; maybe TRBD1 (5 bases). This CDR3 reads CASGATSYEQYF. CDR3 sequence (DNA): TGCGCCAGCGGGGCGACCTCCTACGAGCAGTACTTC. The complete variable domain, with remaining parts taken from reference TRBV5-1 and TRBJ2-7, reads KAGVTQTPRYLIKTRGQQVTLSCSPISGHRSVSWYQQTPGQGLQFLFEYFSETQRNKGNFPGRFSGRQFSNSRSEMNVSTLELGDSALYLCASGATSYEQYFGPGTRLTVT.